This T cell receptor (beta chain) was obtained from a study of cytomegalovirus exposure and HLA in healthy donors. Broader study findings: In a later analysis, DRB1 alleles had the most associated TCRs; HLA-C alleles the fewest.

The germline V gene has CDR1 MRHNA and CDR2 SNTAGT. The CDR3 extends over 14 amino acids. The junction had 1 base not matched to a gene; V was cut back by 3 bases and J by 6 bases. The PCR employed 60 Vbeta primers together with 13 Jbeta primers. Data came from immunoSEQ multiplex PCR; TCRdb stores just in-frame clones and leaves some out. Counted here are 85,000 to 100,000 clones, approximately 89% occurring once; the ten biggest clones make up approximately 10%. Note on this clone: Its antigen is unknown. This specimen includes other DNA sequences encoding the same CDR3.

The sequencing input was PBMCs. The origin of this receptor is a young man in good health and CMV-seropositive. The J gene is TRBJ2-3, the V gene TRBV6-4; 12 bases map to TRBD1. Here the CDR3 DNA reads TGTGCCAGCAGTGAGGGACAGGGGGCCGATACGCAGTATTTT. This encodes CASSEGQGADTQYF.